Reported below is one TCR beta chain. No antigen is known for it. The record has no base qualities; no much larger clone is one base away. The donors were healthy, HIV-negative adults who had no recently reported acute infections or vaccinations. All donors were Caucasian adults living in Nashville, Tennessee, USA. CD4+ T cells were enriched through magnetic negative selection, after which naive cells were positively selected on CD45RA and the remaining negative fraction served as the memory subset. Blood was collected by leukapheresis, and PBMCs were isolated by Ficoll-Histopaque density gradient centrifugation and then cryopreserved in liquid nitrogen vapor phase. Analytical flow cytometry was used to check the purity and quantity of every magnetically sorted T cell population. Genomic DNA was isolated from each sorted fraction and quantified by UV absorbance on a Nanodrop 2000c. CDR1 and CDR2, per the germline V gene (reference sequence), are LNHDA and SQIVND. There are 15 amino acids in the CDR3, from cysteine to phenylalanine inclusive. The read is trimmed to its CDR3 DNA, 45 bases read in frame from base 1. A distance of 15 bases separates the germline ends of V and J, which lose 4 bases and 5 bases respectively.

These data are taken from a study of shared clonotypes between healthy human individuals (dated by TCRdb to the early 2020s). In the study overall: Three men and a couple of women, aged 18 to 49 years, made up the cohort. To increase sequencing depth and limit assay-specific biases, TCR repertoire library preparation and sequencing were carried out by different laboratories using diverse techniques. For each donor, three plates each were used for CD4 naive and CD4 memory, two plates were used for CD8 naive, and one plate was used for CD8 memory. Leukapheresis yielded between about 0.9 and 8.9 billion PBMCs per donor. The study deeply sequenced blood TCR repertoires of five healthy adults to estimate repertoire size and the extent of clonotype sharing between individuals. Overall study outcomes, separate from this receptor: Roughly 5% of naive CD4, 3.5% of naive CD8, approximately 2.2% of memory CD4, and less than 0.45% of memory CD8 clonotypes were shared across several donors. Naive subsets generally had larger estimated clonotype richness than memory subsets. Rarefaction of sorted-subset datasets indicated incomplete sequencing despite the large sequencing depth. Based on pairwise subsampling, the degree of clonotype sharing among donors was expected to be affected by sequencing depth. Sampling was restricted to blood, and TCR repertoires in tissues likely differ from the TCR repertoires found in blood. The small number of donors limited the genetic and exposure-history diversity represented. Higher generation probabilities were observed for clonotypes shared by all four sorted-subset donors than for non-shared clonotypes.

TCR CDR3 regions were amplified from genomic DNA by multiplex PCR using the deep immunoSEQ assay. Extracted genomic DNA from each cell subset was distributed evenly across all wells of several immunoSEQ 96-well plates, and each plate was treated as a replicate. Each replicate PCR for sorted subsets received about 180 ng genomic DNA, equal to tens of thousands of T cell genomes. Purified libraries were quantified with a Qubit 3.0 fluorometer, sized on a Bioanalyzer 2100, and re-quantified with the KAPA Library Quantification kit. A separate single-read 150-cycle Illumina NextSeq 550 flow cell was used to sequence each immunoSEQ 96-well plate. Under the source paper's analysis protocol: Because the immunoSEQ output held only junctional sequences and lacked quality scores, the filtering could not match the filtering applied to full-length reads. To assign V/J genes and CDR3, sequences were annotated using PyIR, a Python wrapper for IgBLAST v1.9, with IMGT germline references. Reads were filtered out if the reads had weak V/J assignments (E-value above 1e-6), no CDR3, stop codons, out-of-frame junctions, or ambiguous translated residues. V3J clonotypes were defined as sequences sharing the same inferred V gene, J gene, and CDR3 amino acid sequence. Percentage overlap between repertoires was calculated by dividing the number of shared unique clonotypes by the size of the smaller repertoire. RTK rarefaction, the Chao1 estimator, and Recon v2.1 estimates of unobserved clonotypes were used to assess repertoire richness. Generation probabilities for all TCRbeta clonotypes obtained by the gDNA method from a few donors were computed using OLGA. Not all clones reach the TCRdb copy of this immuneACCESS table, which keeps in-frame sequences only. Checked studies attribute under half of the gap to unresolved V genes and leave the rest unexplained. V, J and clone size reflect that table, while D and trimming were determined from the DNA. The sample table records around 990,000 clones; roughly 80% of these occur just once. Clones ranked in the top ten supply 0.89% of the sample.

Material for sequencing was memory CD4+ T cells from PBMCs. The meaning of the sample's cell subset or site label: CD45RA-negative fraction. The chain employs TRBV19 and TRBJ2-1; a tentative D match to TRBD1 spans 6 bases. This clonotype originated in a man between 18 and 35 years old in good health. Some clones in this sample may be carry-over from other donors' samples. The bases read TGTGCCAGTAGTACCCTACCCACAGGGAACAATGAGCAGTTCTTC. This yields the protein CASSTLPTGNNEQFF. The CDR3 plus the reference TRBV19 and TRBJ2-1 genes for the other parts give the full variable domain: DGGITQSPKYLFRKEGQNVTLSCEQNLNHDAMYWYRQDPGQGLRLIYYSQIVNDFQKGDIAEGYSVSREKKESFPLTVTSAQKNPTAFYLCASSTLPTGNNEQFFGPGTRLTVL.